Reported below is one T cell receptor (beta chain). Its antigen is unknown. Exclusion of a patient followed from autoimmune disease history or systemic immunosuppression. The data were obtained in a study of OX40 agonist ivuxolimab in advanced cancers. Study in general: Enrolled patients in dose escalation had cancers that were hepatocellular carcinoma, melanoma, renal cell or head and neck cancer. A mean age of roughly 62 years, range about 20 to 79, was recorded, and over 65% were male.

Study results and limitations: Clonal expansion was seen in CD4+ and CD8+ blood T cells by week 6 at 0.1 to 3.0 mg/kg.

The repertoire was sequenced with immunoSEQ multiplex PCR; TCRdb's copy has only in-frame clones and lacks some. This table has under 100,000 clones, about 90% appearing once. This CDR3 is built from 15 residues. V shed 3 bases and J shed 0 bases, with 12 bases lying between them. The V gene's germline CDR1 is SGHAT and CDR2 FQNNGV. The sequencing here drew on CD4+ or CD8+ T cells sorted from blood, taken in a trial of the OX40 agonist ivuxolimab. This clonotype was sampled from an adult with an advanced solid tumor such as melanoma, head and neck, liver or kidney cancer. This chain joins TRBV11-2 and TRBJ2-7; D possibly corresponds to TRBD2 (6 bases). CDR3 loop: CASSLEGSSSYEQYF. The CDR3 nucleotides are TGTGCCAGCAGCTTGGAGGGCTCAAGCTCCTACGAGCAGTACTTC.